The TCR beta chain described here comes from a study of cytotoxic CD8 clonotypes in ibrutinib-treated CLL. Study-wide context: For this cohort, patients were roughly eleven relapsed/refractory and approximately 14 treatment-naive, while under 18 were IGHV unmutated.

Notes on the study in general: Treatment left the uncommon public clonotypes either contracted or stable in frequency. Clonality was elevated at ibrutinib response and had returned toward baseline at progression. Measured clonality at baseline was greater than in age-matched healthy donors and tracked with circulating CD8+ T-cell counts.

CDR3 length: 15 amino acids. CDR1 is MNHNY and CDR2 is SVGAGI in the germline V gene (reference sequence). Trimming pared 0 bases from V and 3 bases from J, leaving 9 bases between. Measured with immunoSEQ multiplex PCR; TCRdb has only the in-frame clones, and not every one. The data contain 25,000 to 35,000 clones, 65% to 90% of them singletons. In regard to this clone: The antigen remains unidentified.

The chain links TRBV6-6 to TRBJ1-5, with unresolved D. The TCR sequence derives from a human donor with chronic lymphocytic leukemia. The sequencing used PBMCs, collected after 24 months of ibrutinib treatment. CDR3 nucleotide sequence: TGTGCCAGCAGTTACTCGGGCGGAAACAATCAGCCCCAGCATTTT. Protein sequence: CASSYSGGNNQPQHF.